These 29 T cell receptor beta chains came from one sample sequenced in a study of T cells in Graves' hyperthyroidism and ophthalmopathy. Amplification yielded TCR beta CDR3 regions, with RNA transcripts as the source. In the first-round RT-PCR of the TCR CDR3, the HTBI primer set was used. TCRdb reprocessed the multiplex PCR reads with MiXCR, giving one entry per CDR3 protein. The data show about 160,000 distinct CDR3 sequences, 8% to 9.5% seen once. Sequences were obtained from blood. These receptor sequences come from a woman aged 18 to 35 with Graves' hyperthyroidism that later progressed to Graves' ophthalmopathy.

This clonotype was seen at least ten times. The chain couples TRBV28 to TRBJ2-7; TRBD1 matches at 9 bases. The CDR3 spans 15 residues. The trim removed 7 bases at V and 1 base at J, leaving 8 bases unmatched. Germline assignment: CDR1 MDHEN and CDR2 SYDVKM. The CDR3 region is CASTRQGQGSYEQYF. The CDR3 DNA follows: TGTGCCAGCACCCGGCAAGGACAGGGGTCCTACGAGCAGTACTTC.

This clonotype appeared many times. The chain links TRBV28 to TRBJ1-1; D gene ambiguous. Between the trimmed V and J ends, which lost 2 bases and 1 base, there was a span of 14 bases. In germline, CDR1 is MDHEN, CDR2 SYDVKM. The CDR3 totals 16 residues. The DNA of the CDR3 is TGTGCCAGCAGTTTAGGCCTCACCTCCGGGAACACTGAAGCTTTCTTT. Its protein is CASSLGLTSGNTEAFF. Based on the CDR3 plus reference TRBV28 and TRBJ1-1, the full variable domain is DVKVTQSSRYLVKRTGEKVFLECVQDMDHENMFWYRQDPGLGLRLIYFSYDVKMKEKGDIPEGYSVSREKKERFSLILESASTNQTSMYLCASSLGLTSGNTEAFFGQGTRLTVV.

In its sample, this clonotype was seen many times. J is TRBJ1-3 and V is TRBV3-1; D not resolved. The CDR3 is 16 residues long. Trimming took 1 base from V and 4 from J, leaving 14 bases between them. Germline V gene sequence: CDR1 LGHDT, CDR2 YNNKEL (reference sequence). CDR3 DNA: TGTGCCAGCAGCCAAGTGGATGGCGGGCTAGGAAACACCATATATTTT. Residues: CASSQVDGGLGNTIYF.

This clonotype was seen at least ten times. The rearrangement links TRBV7-8 to TRBJ1-1; 8 bases fit TRBD1. The CDR3 runs 15 residues. After removal of 2 bases from V and 5 bases from J, the junction contained 7 bases not matched to a gene. Germline V gives CDR1 SGHVS, CDR2 FQNEAQ. The CDR3 nucleotides read TGTGCCAGCAGCTTACAACAGGGGGGACGGACTGAAGCTTTCTTT. It yields the protein CASSLQQGGRTEAFF.

This clonotype was counted ten times or more. The chain carries TRBV24-1 and TRBJ2-7, with 8 bases that match TRBD1. V was clipped by 4 bases and J by 6 bases; unmatched bases: 10. The CDR3 totals 15 residues. Germline V CDR1 and CDR2: KGHDR, SFDVKD. The CDR3 nucleotides read TGTGCCACCAGTGACTCAGGACAGGGAGTTATCGAGCAGTACTTC. The encoded protein is CATSDSGQGVIEQYF.

In this sample, this clonotype turned up a few times. J is TRBJ1-5 and V is TRBV4-1; D remains ambiguous. The V end lost 8 bases, the J end lost 8 bases, and 19 bases lay between the germline ends. CDR1 and CDR2 (germline): MGHRA, YSYEKL. The CDR3 contains 14 residues. The CDR3 protein is CASSPYLGGKPQHF. CDR3 nucleotides: TGCGCCAGCTCACCTTACTTGGGCGGAAAGCCCCAGCATTTT.

This clonotype was found many times. The chain uses TRBV2 and TRBJ2-2; D is possibly TRBD2 (7 bases). V gave up 3 bases and J gave up 5 bases, with 16 bases separating them. The CDR3 extends over 16 amino acids. Per the germline V gene, CDR1 is SNHLY and CDR2 is FYNNEI. The CDR3 spells CASSDVGGRWTGELFF. In nucleotides, the CDR3 is TGTGCCAGCAGTGACGTCGGGGGGCGATGGACCGGGGAGCTGTTTTTT.

This clonotype was picked up many times. The rearrangement links TRBV7-9 to TRBJ1-6; unclear D gene. Trimming removed 6 bases at V and 7 bases at J, with 13 bases between. This CDR3 contains 14 residues. In germline, CDR1 is SEHNR, CDR2 FQNEAQ (reference sequence). The CDR3 region is CASRSTRNNSPLHF. CDR3 sequence (DNA): TGTGCCAGCAGATCAACAAGGAACAATTCACCCCTCCACTTT.

This clonotype was seen repeatedly, ten times or more. The rearrangement links TRBV5-1 to TRBJ2-5; 7 nucleotides agree with TRBD2. With V trimmed by 4 bases and J by 1 base, 7 bases remained unmatched. The CDR3 sequence is 15 residues long. Germline V gene sequence: CDR1 SGHRS, CDR2 YFSETQ. The CDR3 protein is CASSPIWEGQETQYF. In nucleotides, the CDR3 is TGCGCCAGCAGCCCGATATGGGAGGGCCAAGAGACCCAGTACTTC.

The chain employs TRBV2 and TRBJ2-3; D ambiguous. The germline gives CDR1 SNHLY, CDR2 FYNNEI. This CDR3 is 14 amino acids long. Deletions cut 3 bases from V and 1 base from J, with 8 bases between. The CDR3 loop is CASSEVVRTDTQYF. In DNA form, the CDR3 reads TGTGCCAGCAGTGAGGTTGTGCGCACAGATACGCAGTATTTT. Supplemented by reference TRBV2 and TRBJ2-3, the full variable domain reads EPEVTQTPSHQVTQMGQEVILRCVPISNHLYFYWYRQILGQKVEFLVSFYNNEISEKSEIFDDQFSVERPDGSNFTLKIRSTKLEDSAMYFCASSEVVRTDTQYFGPGTRLTVL.

At least ten counts were recorded for this clonotype. The V call is TRBV30, the J call TRBJ2-1; D unresolved. V lost 0 bases and J 0 bases, leaving 3 bases between the germline ends. Germline V CDR1 and CDR2: GTSNPN, SVGIG (reference sequence). The CDR3 consists of 13 residues. The CDR3 sequence is CAWSVTSYNEQFF. CDR3 sequence (DNA): TGTGCCTGGAGTGTAACCTCCTACAATGAGCAGTTCTTC.

This clonotype was counted only a few times. The chain is built from TRBV4-2 and TRBJ2-2; unclear D gene. Looked up from germline, CDR1 is LGHNA and CDR2 is YNFKEQ. V was trimmed by 0 bases and J by 0 bases, leaving 8 bases between them. This CDR3 comprises 16 residues. CDR3 nucleotide sequence: TGTGCCAGCAGCCAAGATAACGGAGCGAACACCGGGGAGCTGTTTTTT. Translation: CASSQDNGANTGELFF.

This clonotype was seen many times. CDR3 sequence reads: CASSTTGGRATEAFF. The CDR3 nucleotides are TGTGCCAGTAGTACCACAGGGGGCCGAGCCACTGAAGCTTTCTTT. The rearrangement uses TRBV19 and TRBJ1-1; 9 nucleotides align to TRBD1. Germline assignment: CDR1 LNHDA and CDR2 SQIVND (reference sequence). V lost 4 bases, J lost 4 bases, and 7 bases stayed unmatched. This CDR3 contains 15 residues.

This chain joins TRBV4-1 and TRBJ1-1; D call uncertain. Per germline, CDR1 MGHRA and CDR2 YSYEKL. V was trimmed by 5 bases and J by 3 bases, leaving 13 bases between them. This CDR3 contains 14 residues. This CDR3 reads CASSIPGSHTEAFF. The CDR3 DNA follows: TGCGCCAGCAGCATCCCAGGTTCCCACACTGAAGCTTTCTTT.

This clonotype occurred a few times. V is TRBV19 and J is TRBJ1-2; D gene unclear. The CDR3 spans 13 residues. Trimming took off 8 bases at V and 3 bases at J, with 13 bases between the two ends. From germline, CDR1 is LNHDA and CDR2 SQIVND (reference sequence). CDR3 region: CASAPVGDYGYTF. The CDR3 DNA reads TGTGCCAGTGCCCCCGTGGGAGACTATGGCTACACCTTC.

This clonotype was seen ten or more times. The rearrangement uses TRBV5-1 and TRBJ1-2; D gene ambiguous. Trimming pared 0 bases from V and 8 bases from J, leaving 11 bases between. The CDR3 covers 13 residues. From germline, CDR1 is SGHRS and CDR2 YFSETQ. This chain's CDR3 is CASSLDLLGGYTF. The CDR3 region has the DNA TGCGCCAGCAGCTTGGACCTTCTGGGAGGCTACACCTTC.

This clonotype showed up many times. This chain connects TRBV29-1 to TRBJ1-1; D not certain. V lost 3 bases to trimming and J lost 5 bases, with 7 bases between them. The CDR3 length is 11 residues. CDR1 is SQVTM, CDR2 ANQGSEA, per germline. The CDR3 DNA sequence: TGCAGCGTTGATTTGGGGACTGAAGCTTTCTTT. Its translation: CSVDLGTEAFF.

The gene calls are TRBV7-6 and TRBJ2-7; 9 bases are shared with TRBD1. V shed 5 bases and J 5 bases; nucleotides not matched to a gene: 7. CDR1 SGHVS and CDR2 FNYEAQ come from the germline V gene. The CDR3 is made up of 14 amino acids. The CDR3 bases are TGTGCCAGCAGCAAAACCGGGACAGGGAACGAGCAGTACTTC. Its translation is CASSKTGTGNEQYF.

This clonotype was seen many times. This sequence joins TRBV10-3 and TRBJ2-3; 11 nucleotides match TRBD2. The CDR3 sequence is 16 residues long. Unmatched junction bases numbered 6, after V lost 7 bases and J lost 0 bases. Germline CDR1 is ENHRY and CDR2 is SYGVKD. The CDR3 DNA follows: TGTGCCATCATGAACGTAGCGGGAGGGAGCACAGATACGCAGTATTTT. This translates into CAIMNVAGGSTDTQYF.

This clonotype was counted between two and nine times. This chain joins TRBV19 and TRBJ2-1, with D possibly TRBD1 on 5 matching bases. The CDR3 is 15 residues long. Trimming left V 5 bases short and J 2 bases short, with 13 bases between. Germline CDR1 reads LNHDA; CDR2 reads SQIVND (reference sequence). For the CDR3, the DNA is TGTGCCAGTAGTGCGGACATTTCTACCTACAATGAGCAGTTCTTC. Translation: CASSADISTYNEQFF. The whole variable domain, filled in from reference TRBV19 and TRBJ2-1, reads DGGITQSPKYLFRKEGQNVTLSCEQNLNHDAMYWYRQDPGQGLRLIYYSQIVNDFQKGDIAEGYSVSREKKESFPLTVTSAQKNPTAFYLCASSADISTYNEQFFGPGTRLTVL.

V gene TRBV6-1 combines with J gene TRBJ1-6; TRBD1 might be the D (5 bases). Germline V lookup: CDR1 MNHNS, CDR2 SASEGT. This CDR3 region has 14 residues. Trimming left V 6 bases short and J 8 bases short, with 14 bases between. CDR3 DNA sequence: TGTGCCAGCAGGTTGGGACGCCGAGATTCACCCCTCCACTTT. It yields the protein CASRLGRRDSPLHF.

This clonotype came up many times. V usage is TRBV27 and J usage is TRBJ1-4; unclear D gene. CDR1 is MNHEY, CDR2 SMNVEV, per germline (reference sequence). The CDR3 runs to 15 residues. V lost 1 base to trimming and J lost 3 bases, with 9 bases between them. This chain's CDR3 is CASSLLSKPNEKLFF. The CDR3, as DNA: TGTGCCAGCAGTTTATTATCCAAACCTAATGAAAAACTGTTTTTT.

This clonotype was seen ten or more times. This sequence joins TRBV20-1 and TRBJ2-5; D not resolved. The V and J ends lost 4 bases and 4 bases respectively, with 13 bases between them. The CDR3 runs 13 residues. CDR1 DFQATT and CDR2 SNEGSKA come from the germline V gene (reference sequence). The chain's CDR3 is CSAKPSLGETQYF. CDR3 sequence (DNA): TGCAGTGCTAAGCCGTCCTTAGGAGAGACCCAGTACTTC.

This clonotype has a count of ten or more. The gene calls are TRBV3-1 and TRBJ1-5; no clear D gene. The ends were cut back, 3 bases at V and 3 bases at J, with 6 bases in the middle. The CDR3 contains 13 residues. From germline, CDR1 is LGHDT and CDR2 YNNKEL (reference sequence). This CDR3 reads CASSQAPNQPQHF. The CDR3 nucleotides are TGTGCCAGCAGCCAGGCTCCCAATCAGCCCCAGCATTTT. Full variable domain (outside the CDR3, taken from reference TRBV3-1 and TRBJ1-5): DTAVSQTPKYLVTQMGNDKSIKCEQNLGHDTMYWYKQDSKKFLKIMFSYNNKELIINETVPNRFSPKSPDKAHLNLHINSLELGDSAVYFCASSQAPNQPQHFGDGTRLSIL.

Many counts were recorded for this clonotype. V is TRBV7-3 and J is TRBJ2-1; 15 bases match TRBD2. The V gene end was trimmed by 6 bases and the J gene end by 4 bases; junction bases not matched to a gene: 7. CDR1 and CDR2 (germline): SGHTA, FQGTGA. This CDR3 is 17 amino acids long. DNA for the CDR3: TGTGCCAGCAGTATCGGGACTAGCGGGAGGTGGTACAATGAGCAGTTCTTC. Its translation is CASSIGTSGRWYNEQFF.

Comment on this clonotype: This may be a read error, as it is one base from a much larger clone. The chain joins TRBV27 to TRBJ1-6; D is uncertain. CDR3 length: 15 amino acids. Germline V gives CDR1 MNHEY, CDR2 SMNVEV (reference sequence). Here the CDR3 reads CASSADMRPNSPIHF. The CDR3 DNA sequence: TGTGCCAGCAGTGCCGACATGCGACCAAATTCACCCATCCACTTT.

This clonotype was recorded a few times. One end of the junction is discordant with germline, which a read error may explain. This chain joins TRBV7-9 and TRBJ2-7; 9 nucleotides agree with TRBD1. From germline, CDR1 is SEHNR and CDR2 FQNEAQ (reference sequence). CDR3 length equals 17 residues. The CDR3 region has the DNA TGTGCCAGCAGCCAGGGACAGGGTCTAGGCTTCTCCTACGAGCAGTGCTTC. This translates into CASSQGQGLGFSYEQCF.

This clonotype was recorded many times. J is TRBJ1-2 and V is TRBV24-1; tentatively, D is TRBD1 (5 bases). Germline V gene sequence: CDR1 KGHDR, CDR2 SFDVKD. The CDR3 sequence is 15 residues long. V gave up 4 bases and J gave up 3 bases, with 14 bases separating them. CDR3 coding DNA: TGTGCCACCAGTGAACAGGACGGAGGAGACTATGGCTACACCTTC. Translated, it gives CATSEQDGGDYGYTF.

The CDR3 DNA sequence: TGTGCCAGCAGCCCTGTATGGACAGGGCCTAATTCACCCCTCCACTTT. This encodes CASSPVWTGPNSPLHF. The chain carries TRBV11-2 and TRBJ1-6; the match to TRBD1 covers 8 bases. The ends lost 5 bases at V and 6 bases at J; junction bases unmatched: 9. CDR3 length equals 16 residues. Looked up from germline, CDR1 is SGHAT and CDR2 is FQNNGV.